A selection of T cell receptor beta chains follows, all from one sample in a study of blood T cell repertoires in COVID-19. Some clones are missing from TCRdb's copy, which holds only in-frame ones; the method was immunoSEQ multiplex PCR. The repertoire holds approximately 210,000 clones, with about 85% as singletons. Specimen: peripheral blood. These receptors all stem from a man aged 70-80 years with acute or convalescent COVID-19. Each CDR3 is given with its conserved first and last residue. Each record gives: V gene, clone size, D gene, J gene, CDR3 DNA, CDR3 protein. A D gene is named only where the DNA matches it firmly. The size entry is marked missing in some rows and otherwise reads once, few, many or a size class.

TRBV6-2/TRBV6-3	NA	TRBD1	TRBJ2-1	TGTGCCAGCAGTTACTCGAAAGACAGGGGGCCGTCGGTGCCCCAAAACAATGAGCAGTTCTTC	CASSYSKDRGPSVPQNNEQFF
TRBV30	NA	NA	TRBJ2-5	TGTGCCTGGAGTGGGGGGCTAGGAAGAGAGACCCAGTACTTC	CAWSGGLGRETQYF
TRBV7-2	NA	TRBD2	TRBJ2-3	TGTGCCAGCAGCACCAGGACTAGTAGAGATACGCAGTATTTT	CASSTRTSRDTQYF
TRBV2	NA	NA	TRBJ1-5	TGTGCCAGCAAGGGTTCAGGGTTCGGAATAGCCCAGCATTTT	CASKGSGFGIAQHF
TRBV28	NA	TRBD2	TRBJ2-1	TGTGCCAGCAGTTCTACTAGCGGGAGTTACAATGAGCAGTTCTTC	CASSSTSGSYNEQFF
TRBV9	few	NA	TRBJ1-2	TGTGCCAGCAGCGTACGAGCTGACAGCTATGGCTACACCTTC	CASSVRADSYGYTF
TRBV18	NA	NA	TRBJ2-2	TGTGCCAGCTCACGACAGGACACCGGGGAGCTGTTTTTT	CASSRQDTGELFF
TRBV29-1	NA	TRBD2	TRBJ2-1	TGCAGCAGCCGGACTAGCGGGAGGGCCAATGAGCAGTTCTTC	CSSRTSGRANEQFF
TRBV6-5	NA	NA	TRBJ2-3	TGTGCCAGCAGTCGGAAAGGACCACTAGGAGATACGCAGTATTTT	CASSRKGPLGDTQYF
TRBV27	NA	TRBD2	TRBJ2-3	TGTGCCAGCAGTTTCGGACTAGCGGTCCCGAGTGGTACAGATACGCAGTATTTT	CASSFGLAVPSGTDTQYF
TRBV6-2/TRBV6-3	once	NA	TRBJ1-5	TGTGCCAGCAGCACATTTCAGGGAATCCTCAATCAGCCCCAGCATTTT	CASSTFQGILNQPQHF
TRBV5-1	NA	TRBD1	TRBJ1-1	TGCGCCAGCAGCCTTTTACCGACAGGGTTGAACACTGAAGCTTTCTTT	CASSLLPTGLNTEAFF
TRBV28	NA	NA	TRBJ2-6	TGTGCCAGCCTAAGCTCTGGGGCCAACGTCCTGACTTTC	CASLSSGANVLTF
TRBV28	NA	TRBD2	TRBJ2-2	TGTGCCAGCAGGCCAACGATGGCGGGAGTCACCGGGGAGCTGTTTTTT	CASRPTMAGVTGELFF
TRBV4-1	NA	TRBD2	TRBJ2-1	TGCGCCAGCAGTCTTGGGGGAAGCGGGACCTACAATGAGCAGTTCTTC	CASSLGGSGTYNEQFF
TRBV5-1	once	TRBD1	TRBJ2-7	TGCGCCAGCAGCCCTTGGGACAGGGGGCGCGAAATAAACGACGAGCAGTACTTC	CASSPWDRGREINDEQYF